The sequence of this T cell receptor beta chain was determined in a study of blood T cell repertoires in COVID-19. Overall study context: COVID-19 samples, acute and convalescent, were from the United States, Italy and Spain. T cells, B-cell-depleted T cells, or PBMCs supplied cDNA or gDNA.

Trimming removed 5 bases from V and 6 bases from J, with 9 bases in between. Per germline, CDR1 SGHRS and CDR2 YFSETQ. The CDR3 has 13 residues. Clones were sequenced by immunoSEQ multiplex PCR, and TCRdb holds only the in-frame ones, with some missing. The sample lists some 490,000 clones, roughly nine tenths occurring once. Individuals aged about 18 to 90 years were recruited from some 26 US areas. All recovered Cohort 3 donors got two negative PCRs, got clearance, or saw symptom resolution. This clone occurred a few times. The chain employs TRBV5-1 and TRBJ1-6; TRBD1 might be the D (6 bases). Sequencing input: PBMCs or T cells enriched from blood (not recorded which). The TCR sequence derives from a woman aged 60 to 75 who had recovered from COVID-19. CDR3 region: CASRDSANSPLHF. The CDR3 DNA sequence: TGCGCCAGCAGGGACAGCGCTAATTCACCCCTCCACTTT. Using reference TRBV5-1 and TRBJ1-6 for the parts outside the CDR3, the full variable domain is KAGVTQTPRYLIKTRGQQVTLSCSPISGHRSVSWYQQTPGQGLQFLFEYFSETQRNKGNFPGRFSGRQFSNSRSEMNVSTLELGDSALYLCASRDSANSPLHFGNGTRLTVT.